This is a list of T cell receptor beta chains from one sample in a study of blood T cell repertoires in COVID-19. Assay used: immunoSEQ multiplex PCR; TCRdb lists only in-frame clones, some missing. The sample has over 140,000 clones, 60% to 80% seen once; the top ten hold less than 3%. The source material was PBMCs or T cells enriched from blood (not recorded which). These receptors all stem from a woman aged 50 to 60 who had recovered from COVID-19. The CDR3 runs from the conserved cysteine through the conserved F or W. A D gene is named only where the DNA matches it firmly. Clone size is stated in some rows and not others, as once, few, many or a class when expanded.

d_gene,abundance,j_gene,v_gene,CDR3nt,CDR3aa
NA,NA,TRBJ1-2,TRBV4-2,TGTGCCAGCAGCCAAGCGACAGGCTATGGCTACACCTTC,CASSQATGYGYTF
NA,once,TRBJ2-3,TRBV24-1,TGTGCCACCTCGCCGGGACAAAACACAGATACGCAGTATTTT,CATSPGQNTDTQYF
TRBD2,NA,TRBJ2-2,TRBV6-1,TGTGCCAGCAGTGATCCGGGACTAGCGGGGGTCGGGGAGCTGTTTTTT,CASSDPGLAGVGELFF
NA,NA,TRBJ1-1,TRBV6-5,TGTGCCAGCAGTTCTGAAGGGGCAGACACTGAAGCTTTCTTT,CASSSEGADTEAFF
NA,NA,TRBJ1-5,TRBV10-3,TGTGCCATCAGTGAGAACGCGGGTTCCAATCAGCCCCAGCATTTT,CAISENAGSNQPQHF
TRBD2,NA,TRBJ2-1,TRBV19,TGTGCCAGTAGTAACGTAGCGACCCGGCGGGGGGATGAGCAGTTCTTC,CASSNVATRRGDEQFF
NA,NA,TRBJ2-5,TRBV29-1,TGCAGCGTTAACCCGGGAAGGGCAGAGACCCAGTACTTC,CSVNPGRAETQYF
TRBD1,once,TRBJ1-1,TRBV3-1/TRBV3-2,TGTGCCAGCGGGGGGGACAGGGGCTCAATTACTGAAGCTTTCTTT,CASGGDRGSITEAFF
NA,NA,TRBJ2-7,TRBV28,TGTGCCAGCAGCTTGGGCGGGGAAAAGCAGTACTTC,CASSLGGEKQYF
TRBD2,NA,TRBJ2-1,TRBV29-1,TGCAGCGTTGTAGCGGGAGGGCTAGGCAATGAGCAGTTCTTC,CSVVAGGLGNEQFF
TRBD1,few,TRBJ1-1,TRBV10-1,TGCGCCAGCAGTGGAGGGGGCGCGGGGAACACTGAAGCTTTCTTT,CASSGGGAGNTEAFF
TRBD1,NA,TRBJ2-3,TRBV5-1,TGCGCCAGCAGCTTGAGGGGGCTCGATACGCAGTATTTT,CASSLRGLDTQYF
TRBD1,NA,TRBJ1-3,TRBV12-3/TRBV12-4,TGTGCCGGTCGACAGGGCCATGGAAACACCATATATTTT,CAGRQGHGNTIYF
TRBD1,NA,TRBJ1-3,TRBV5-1,TGCGCCAGCAGCCCATCCCCGGCAGGGGGCCTCTCTGGAAACACCATATATTTT,CASSPSPAGGLSGNTIYF
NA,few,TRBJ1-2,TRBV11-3,TGTGCCAGCAGCTCACAGGGTGACTATGGCTACACCTTC,CASSSQGDYGYTF
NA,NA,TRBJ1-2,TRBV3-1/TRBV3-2,TGTGCCAGCAGCCAAGAGGCCCACTATGGCTACACCTTC,CASSQEAHYGYTF
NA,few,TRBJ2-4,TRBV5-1,TGCGCCAGCAGCCTAGAGACGGGACTGGCCAAAAACATTCAGTACTTC,CASSLETGLAKNIQYF
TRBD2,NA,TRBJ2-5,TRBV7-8,TGTGCCAGCAGCCATTCTGTACTAGCGGTGAAAGAGACCCAGTACTTC,CASSHSVLAVKETQYF
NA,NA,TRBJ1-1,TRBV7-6,TGTGCCAGCAGCTTAGGGGGCGCTGTGAACACTGAAGCTTTCTTT,CASSLGGAVNTEAFF
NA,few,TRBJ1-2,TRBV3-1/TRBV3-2,TGTGCCAGCAGTCCCTCGGACAGAGCTAACTATGGCTACACCTTC,CASSPSDRANYGYTF
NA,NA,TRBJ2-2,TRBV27,TGTGCCAGCAGCCCCTCGTTTAGCGGGGAGCTGTTTTTT,CASSPSFSGELFF
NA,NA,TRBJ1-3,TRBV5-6,TGTGCCAGCAGTCAACCTCCGGGGTCTGGAAACACCATATATTTT,CASSQPPGSGNTIYF
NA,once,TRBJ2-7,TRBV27,TGTGCCAGCAGTACAAATGGTCCCTCCTACGAGCAGTACTTC,CASSTNGPSYEQYF
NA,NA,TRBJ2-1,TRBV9,TGTGCCAGCAGCGTAGGGACTGCCAATGAGCAGTTCTTC,CASSVGTANEQFF
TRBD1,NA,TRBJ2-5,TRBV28,TGTGCCAGCAGTTTACGGACAGGGGGTATGGAGACCCAGTACTTC,CASSLRTGGMETQYF
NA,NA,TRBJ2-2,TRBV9,TGTGCCAGCAGCGCCCCCCCGGGGAACACCGGGGAGCTGTTTTTT,CASSAPPGNTGELFF
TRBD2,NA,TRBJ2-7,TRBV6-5,TGTGCCAGCAGCGGGGGGGGATACTACGAGCAGTACTTC,CASSGGGYYEQYF
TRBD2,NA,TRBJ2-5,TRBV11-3,TGTGCCAGCAGCTTAAGTACGGGGGGGCGGGAGACCCAGTACTTC,CASSLSTGGRETQYF
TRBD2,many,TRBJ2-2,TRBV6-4,TGTGCCAGCAGTGACTCCCGAGCGGGGGACACCGGGGAGCTGTTTTTT,CASSDSRAGDTGELFF
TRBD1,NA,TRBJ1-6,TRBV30,TGTGCCTGGAGTGCGCGACAGGGAACTAATTCACCCCTCCACTTT,CAWSARQGTNSPLHF
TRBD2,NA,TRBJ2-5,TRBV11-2,TGTGCCAGCAGCTTAGTGACTAGCGGCAAAGAGACCCAGTACTTC,CASSLVTSGKETQYF
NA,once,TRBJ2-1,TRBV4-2,TGTGCCAGCAGCCAAGATGGGCCCTGGGACAATGAGCAGTTCTTC,CASSQDGPWDNEQFF
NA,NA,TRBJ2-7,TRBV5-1,TGCGCCAGCAGCTTGGCCGGACCGGGGGAGCAGTACTTC,CASSLAGPGEQYF
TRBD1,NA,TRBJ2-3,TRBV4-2,TGTGCCAGCAGCCAAGAATTCCGGGGCAGGGGGCAAGTAGATACGCAGTATTTT,CASSQEFRGRGQVDTQYF
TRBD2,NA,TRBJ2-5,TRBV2,TGTGCCAGCAGCCCTGGACTAGCGGGGGATCAAGAGACCCAGTACTTC,CASSPGLAGDQETQYF
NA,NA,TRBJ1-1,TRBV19,TGCGCCAGTAGTCCCCCAGGGGCGAACACTGAAGCTTTCTTT,CASSPPGANTEAFF
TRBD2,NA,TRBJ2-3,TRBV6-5,TGTGCCAGCACTACGGGGGGAAAGCCAGATACGCAGTATTTT,CASTTGGKPDTQYF
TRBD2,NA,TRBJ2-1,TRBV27,TGTGCCAGCAGTTTATTCGGTAGCGGGAACTACAATGAGCAGTTCTTC,CASSLFGSGNYNEQFF
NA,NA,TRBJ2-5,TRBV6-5,TGTGCCAGCAGTTACTCGCAGGGTAGGGAGACCCAGTACTTC,CASSYSQGRETQYF
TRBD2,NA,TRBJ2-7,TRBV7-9,TGTGCCAGCAGCTTAGCGCAGACTAGCGGTTCCTACGAGCAGTACTTC,CASSLAQTSGSYEQYF
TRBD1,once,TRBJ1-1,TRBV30,TGTGCCTGGAGGACAGGGGGCGAGAACACTGAAGCTTTCTTT,CAWRTGGENTEAFF
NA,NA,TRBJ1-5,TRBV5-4,TGTGCCAGCAGCTTGAATGGCGGGGCTAGCAATCAGCCCCAGCATTTT,CASSLNGGASNQPQHF
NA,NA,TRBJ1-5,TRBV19,TGTGCCAGTACCCTCACAGGGAGAAATCAGCCCCAGCATTTT,CASTLTGRNQPQHF
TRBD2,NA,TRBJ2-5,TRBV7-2,TGTGCCAGCAGACCTAGCGGGGGGGTGTTAGAGACCCAGTACTTC,CASRPSGGVLETQYF
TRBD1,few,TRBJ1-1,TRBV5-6,TGTGCCAGCAGCCTCGCAGACAGGGGCGGTTTCTTT,CASSLADRGGFF
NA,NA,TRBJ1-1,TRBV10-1,TGCGCCAGCAGCCCCTACCGGAACACTGAAGCTTTCTTT,CASSPYRNTEAFF
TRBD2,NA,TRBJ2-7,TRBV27,TGTGCCAGCAGTTTATCGGGGCGGGGGGCCCCCTCCTACGAGCAGTACTTC,CASSLSGRGAPSYEQYF